The rows below give T cell receptor beta chains drawn from one sample of a study of OX40 agonist ivuxolimab in advanced cancers. Clones were sequenced by immunoSEQ multiplex PCR, and TCRdb holds only the in-frame ones, with some missing. The sample has more than 40,000 clones, about 91% seen once. The sample here was CD4+ or CD8+ T cells sorted from blood, taken in a trial of the OX40 agonist ivuxolimab. The receptors stem from an adult with an advanced solid tumor such as melanoma, head and neck, liver or kidney cancer. CDR3s include the opening cysteine and the closing phenylalanine or tryptophan. D genes are given only for firm matches. Size is omitted from some rows. Given values are once, few, many or a class for expanded clones.

-	TRBV25-1	-	TRBJ1-1	TGTGCCAGCAGTGAATGGGGGGACCGAGCCCCGAACACTGAAGCTTTCTTT	CASSEWGDRAPNTEAFF
-	TRBV15	-	TRBJ1-6	TGTGCCACCAGCAGAGATTTAGGCTCCTATAATTCACCTCTCCACTTT	CATSRDLGSYNSPLHF
-	TRBV5-5	-	TRBJ1-1	TGTGCCAGCAGATTGGGTGAGGGGCGTACCACTGAAGCTTTCTTT	CASRLGEGRTTEAFF
TRBD1	TRBV4-1	-	TRBJ1-5	TGCGCCAGCAGCCGACAGGGGACCCGGGATCAGCCCCAGCATTTT	CASSRQGTRDQPQHF
-	TRBV7-9	-	TRBJ1-1	TGTGCCAGCAGCTTAGGAGGACACCCGGCCACTGAAGCTTTCTTT	CASSLGGHPATEAFF
-	TRBV6-6	-	TRBJ2-3	TGTGCCAGCGCCCTCGGGGGTGCCACAGATACGCAGTATTTT	CASALGGATDTQYF
TRBD1	TRBV11-2	-	TRBJ2-2	TGTGCCAGCAGCCAACCCCTAGACAGGGCGAACACCGGGGAGCTGTTTTTT	CASSQPLDRANTGELFF
-	TRBV5-4	-	TRBJ2-7	TGTGCCAGCAGCTCCCCCGGAGAGGAGATCGAGCAGTACTTC	CASSSPGEEIEQYF
-	TRBV7-9	-	TRBJ2-2	TGTGCCAGCAGCCCCACATGGAACACCGGGGAGCTGTTTTTT	CASSPTWNTGELFF
-	TRBV11-2	-	TRBJ1-1	TGTGCCAGCAGATGGGGATGGAACACTGAAGCTTTCTTT	CASRWGWNTEAFF
TRBD2	TRBV7-7	-	TRBJ2-1	TGTGCTAGCAGCTTTAGCGGGCCTGGCAATGAGCAGTTCTTC	CASSFSGPGNEQFF
TRBD2	TRBV4-2	-	TRBJ2-3	TGTGCCAGCAGCCAAGAACTAGCGGGAGGCACAGATACGCAGTATTTT	CASSQELAGGTDTQYF
-	TRBV29-1	-	TRBJ1-1	TGCAGCGTTGGGGGGAATTCTGAAGCTTTCTTT	CSVGGNSEAFF
-	TRBV7-9	-	TRBJ2-7	TGTGCCAGCAGCCCGACGACAAGCTACGAGCAGTACTTC	CASSPTTSYEQYF
TRBD1	TRBV28	-	TRBJ1-6	TGTGCCAGCAGTTTCGGGACAGGGGTTTCACCCCTCCACTTT	CASSFGTGVSPLHF
-	TRBV7-2	-	TRBJ2-7	TGTGCCAGCAGTTACGGCACAGGCTCCTACGAGCAGTACTTC	CASSYGTGSYEQYF
-	TRBV4-1	once	TRBJ2-5	TGCGCCAGCAGCCAATCTAATATGGCCAGGGGAGAGACCCAGTACTTC	CASSQSNMARGETQYF
-	TRBV6-5	medium-sized	TRBJ2-6	TGTGCCAGCAGTTACTCAGAGGGATCCGGGGCCAACGTCCTGACTTTC	CASSYSEGSGANVLTF